The clone carrying this T cell receptor beta chain was seen a single time. The antigen remains unidentified. Trimming left V 7 bases short and J 2 bases short, with 15 bases between. The CDR3 has 15 amino acids. Germline V gene sequence: CDR1 SGHTA, CDR2 FQGNSA. As to time point: late sampling 161 to 241 days after vaccination in a few convalescent patients. The treatment: approximately 11-day PBMC culture with coronavirus spike peptide pools or control peptides (ViraFEST assay). An Oncomine TCR Beta short-read assay was used to sequence the DNA from cultured CD4+ T cells. TCRdb independently ran MiXCR on the PCR reads; one entry per CDR3 protein. The data show tens of thousands of distinct CDR3 sequences, with around a third seen just once and more than 9.5% held by the top ten. The sample originates from a study of vaccination and CD4 T cells after COVID-19.

The starting material was CD4+ T cells from blood, cultured in vitro, obtained about 7 months after SARS-CoV-2 vaccination. The clonotype comes from a human donor who had recovered from COVID-19. The chain has TRBV7-2 and TRBJ1-3; D might be TRBD1 (5 bases). Here the CDR3 reads CASIPGGRAGNTIYF. DNA of the CDR3: TGTGCCAGCATCCCCGGGGGAAGGGCTGGAAACACCATATATTTT.